What follows describes a single TCR beta chain. The CDR3 is made up of 13 amino acids. Germline-derived CDR1 and CDR2 are SGHRS and YFSETQ. V lost 1 base and J lost 2, with 6 bases in between. Authors' analysis steps: For nucleated cells, counts were estimated from reference gene primer amplification. Method: immunoSEQ multiplex PCR; TCRdb's copy keeps in-frame clones and lacks some. Clone size and the V and J calls come from that table; the DNA yielded D and trimming. The table shows approximately 70,000 clones, with 76% occurring only once. Seattle cases were enrolled at active infection and followed longitudinally. These data belong to a study of blood T cell repertoires in COVID-19. Study at large: COVID-19 samples from acute and convalescent phases originated in the United States, Italy and Spain. T cells, B-cell-depleted T cells, or PBMCs provided the cDNA or gDNA that served as material.

Sequenced: peripheral blood. V and J are TRBV5-1 and TRBJ1-2; no clear D gene. The receptor's source is a man between 60 and 75 years old with COVID-19, enrolled during active disease. The CDR3 sequence is CASSLTVNYGYTF. The CDR3 coding sequence is TGCGCCAGCAGCTTGACTGTAAACTATGGCTACACCTTC.